This TCR beta chain was obtained from a study of T cells in Graves' hyperthyroidism and ophthalmopathy. Germline CDR1 is SEHNR and CDR2 is FQNEAQ (reference sequence). V shed 1 base and J 2 bases; nucleotides not matched to a gene: 13. The CDR3 totals 20 residues. The TCR beta CDR3 regions underwent amplification using RNA transcripts as the source. The primer set for the first-round RT-PCR of the TCR CDR3 was HTBI. TCRdb analysed the multiplex PCR reads with MiXCR anew, one entry per CDR3 protein. The table lists 45,000 to 75,000 distinct CDR3 sequences, 49% of them singletons. This clonotype was observed at least ten times.

The clonotype comes from a woman in her twenties or thirties with Graves' ophthalmopathy. Sequenced: blood. The chain links TRBV7-9 to TRBJ2-1; 11 nucleotides agree with TRBD2. The CDR3 here is CASSLGTLAGGFNTYNEQFF. CDR3 sequence (DNA): TGTGCCAGCAGCTTAGGAACTCTAGCGGGAGGATTCAACACCTACAATGAGCAGTTCTTC.